The 32 T cell receptor beta chains below were found in one sample sequenced in a study of CD8+CD57+ T cells in acquired aplastic anemia. All patients picked for sequencing had shown, by flow cytometry, an expansion of CD8+CD57+ cells. Investigators profiled TCR beta VDJ and CDR3 from genomic DNA template. TCRdb reprocessed the reads via MiXCR and lists one record per CDR3 protein. The sample comprises 150,000 to 200,000 distinct CDR3 sequences, 40% to 60% of which are singletons, and 30% to 40% rests with the top ten. Sequencing input: sorted CD4+, CD8+, or CD8+CD57+ T cells (not recorded which) from PBMCs. Every receptor here comes from a human donor with aplastic anemia.

The chain carries TRBV29-1 and TRBJ1-1; maybe TRBD1 (5 bases). The V gene lost 8 bases and the J gene lost 3 bases, with 19 bases spanning the gap. The germline gives CDR1 SQVTM, CDR2 ANQGSEA. The CDR3 consists of 14 residues. CDR3 residues: CSIGRAGGYTEAFF. CDR3 coding DNA: TGCAGCATTGGGCGGGCGGGGGGGTACACTGAAGCTTTCTTT. Drawing the rest from reference TRBV29-1 and TRBJ1-1, the complete variable domain is SAVISQKPSRDICQRGTSLTIQCQVDSQVTMMFWYRQQPGQSLTLIATANQGSEATYESGFVIDKFPISRPNLTFSTLTVSNMSPEDSSIYLCSIGRAGGYTEAFFGQGTRLTVV.

This clonotype was picked up many times. CDR3 nucleotides: TGTGCCAGCAGTGAAGCGCGTCTAGCGGGAGTAGATACGCAGTATTTT. Protein product: CASSEARLAGVDTQYF. V gene TRBV2 combines with J gene TRBJ2-3, with 10 positions matching TRBD2. The germline gives CDR1 SNHLY, CDR2 FYNNEI. This CDR3 comprises 16 residues. After removal of 0 bases from V and 5 bases from J, the junction contained 5 bases not matched to a gene.

This clonotype appeared many times. The chain couples TRBV19 to TRBJ2-1; 14 positions agree with TRBD2. Germline V gives CDR1 LNHDA, CDR2 SQIVND (reference sequence). The CDR3 runs 15 residues. The V and J ends lost 10 bases and 8 bases, in that order; junction bases with no gene match: 10. The CDR3 sequence is CATHPGLAGAYEQFF. The CDR3 DNA reads TGTGCCACCCACCCGGGACTAGCGGGAGCATATGAGCAGTTCTTC.

The sample holds many counts of this clonotype. The gene calls are TRBV10-1 and TRBJ1-5, with a weak D call TRBD1 (5 bases). From germline, CDR1 is WNHNN and CDR2 SYGVQD (reference sequence). With 4 bases removed from V and 2 bases from J, the gap between germline ends came to 18 bases. The CDR3 runs 17 residues. The DNA for the CDR3 is TGCGCCAGCAGTGCGACCCCAGGGAAGTTGGGCAATCAGCCCCAGCATTTT. It encodes CASSATPGKLGNQPQHF.

J is TRBJ2-5 and V is TRBV10-2; D is undetermined. CDR1 and CDR2 (germline): WSHSY, SAAADI. V lost 2 bases, J lost 7 bases, and 8 bases lay in between. The CDR3 has 12 residues. The CDR3 region has the DNA TGCGCCAGCAGTGAGATCCCGGGGACCCAGTACTTC. Translating gives CASSEIPGTQYF.

The chain combines TRBV7-8 with TRBJ1-6; possible D gene TRBD1, 6 bases. This CDR3 contains 13 residues. Trimming took off 5 bases at V and 7 bases at J, with 9 bases between the two ends. Germline CDR1 SGHVS, CDR2 FQNEAQ. In DNA, the CDR3 is TGTGCCAGCAGCCGACAGGAAAATTCACCCCTCCACTTT. It codes for CASSRQENSPLHF.

This clonotype was found a few times. J is TRBJ2-3 and V is TRBV27, with D uncertain. This CDR3 contains 14 residues. Germline CDR1 reads MNHEY; CDR2 reads SMNVEV (reference sequence). V lost 2 bases, J lost 2 bases, and 8 bases lay in between. The CDR3 region is CASSLRSTTDTQYF. The CDR3 DNA sequence: TGTGCCAGCAGTTTAAGATCCACCACAGATACGCAGTATTTT.

This clonotype has at least ten counts. The chain joins TRBV7-6 to TRBJ2-5, with TRBD1 matching 9 bases. Germline V CDR1 and CDR2: SGHVS, FNYEAQ. CDR3 length: 16 amino acids. Germline trimming cut 5 bases from V and 3 bases from J; bases unmatched to any gene: 10. The CDR3 DNA sequence: TGTGCCAGCAGCCCCCAGGGGGACAGGGTCGAAGAGACCCAGTACTTC. Translated: CASSPQGDRVEETQYF.

This rearrangement joins TRBV7-9 to TRBJ1-2; maybe TRBD1 (6 bases). The CDR3 extends over 14 amino acids. V lost 6 bases, J lost 4 bases, and 15 bases lay in between. Germline V gene sequence: CDR1 SEHNR, CDR2 FQNEAQ (reference sequence). CDR3 protein: CASSRQDGRYGYTF. The CDR3 DNA reads as TGTGCCAGCAGTCGACAGGACGGACGCTATGGCTACACCTTC.

This clonotype appeared many times. This chain joins TRBV7-3 and TRBJ2-5; D is perhaps TRBD2 (6 bases). This CDR3 region has 14 residues. Germline V gives CDR1 SGHTA, CDR2 FQGTGA. Deletions cut 5 bases from V and 0 bases from J, with 10 bases between. CDR3 sequence: CASSPERDQETQYF. The CDR3 DNA sequence: TGTGCCAGCAGCCCTGAGCGGGACCAAGAGACCCAGTACTTC.

As concerns this clonotype: It may be a read error: a sequence one base away is much more abundant. The CDR3 end shows no conserved phenylalanine or tryptophan, and so a read error is likely. The rearrangement uses TRBV9 and TRBJ1-2; TRBD1 matches 10 bases. Losses at the gene ends were 7 bases for V and 3 bases for J; bases not matched to a gene: 9. This CDR3 has 15 residues. Germline values: CDR1 SGDLS, CDR2 YYNGEE. CDR3 coding DNA: TGTGCCAGCGCCCCGGGACAGGGGATGTACTATGGCTACACCTCC. It yields the protein CASAPGQGMYYGYTS.

This clonotype was found many times. The V and J genes are TRBV10-3 and TRBJ2-1; the D is unclear. Germline loops: CDR1 ENHRY, CDR2 SYGVKD. Deletions cut 8 bases from V and 6 bases from J, with 5 bases between. This CDR3 has 10 amino acids. The CDR3 sequence is CAIGGNEQFF. The DNA of the CDR3 is TGTGCCATCGGCGGCAATGAGCAGTTCTTC.

This clonotype was counted at least ten times. The chain carries TRBV12-3 or TRBV12-4 and TRBJ2-1; TRBD2 matches 8 bases. This CDR3 comprises 13 residues. V lost 7 bases, J lost 4 bases, and 3 bases stayed unmatched. CDR3 sequence reads: CASTPGGYNEQFF. DNA for the CDR3: TGTGCCAGCACTCCGGGGGGGTACAATGAGCAGTTCTTC.

This clonotype was seen at least ten times. The V gene is TRBV11-2, the J gene TRBJ1-1; possible D gene TRBD1, 5 bases. Trimming cost V 1 base and J 10 bases, with 13 bases left between them. The CDR3 has 13 residues. Germline lookup yields CDR1 SGHAT and CDR2 FQNNGV. CDR3 bases: TGTGCCAGCAGCTTAGGAGGAGGCCAGGGAGCTTTCTTT. As protein: CASSLGGGQGAFF.

With regard to this clonotype: A read error is possible here, since a much larger clone lies one base away. This rearrangement joins TRBV30 to TRBJ2-7; possible D gene TRBD2, 6 bases. The CDR3 covers 12 residues. Looked up from germline, CDR1 is GTSNPN and CDR2 is SVGIG (reference sequence). V was trimmed by 5 bases and J by 8 bases, leaving 16 bases between them. The CDR3 loop reads CAWGDWSYKQYF. The CDR3 region has the DNA TGTGCCTGGGGGGACTGGTCGTACAAGCAGTACTTC.

V usage is TRBV7-3 and J usage is TRBJ2-1; 11 bases map to TRBD2. With V trimmed by 5 bases and J by 5 bases, 5 bases remained unmatched. CDR3 length equals 15 residues. The V gene's germline CDR1 is SGHTA and CDR2 FQGTGA. The CDR3 sequence is CASSLGTSGNNEQFF. The CDR3 coding sequence is TGTGCCAGCAGCCTAGGGACTAGCGGTAACAATGAGCAGTTCTTC.

The count of this clonotype is one. This chain joins TRBV18 and TRBJ1-1; the D is unclear. V dropped 3 bases and J dropped 1 base, with 12 bases sitting between them. The CDR3 covers 15 residues. Germline lookup yields CDR1 KGHSH and CDR2 LQKENI. Written as DNA, the CDR3 is TGTGCCAGCTCACCGGCCGGACTGGAGAACACTGAAGCTTTCTTT. As protein: CASSPAGLENTEAFF.

A word on this clonotype: A clone one base away is much larger, so this may be a read error. Because it lacks the conserved phenylalanine or tryptophan at the end, this CDR3 is likely a read error. This chain joins TRBV7-8 and TRBJ1-1; D is undetermined. CDR1 is SGHVS, CDR2 FQNEAQ, per germline. V lost 5 bases and J lost 0, with 10 bases in between. The CDR3 sequence is 14 residues long. The DNA of the CDR3 is TGTGCCAGCAGCAACGTAAGAGTGAACACTGAAGCTTTCTCT. Amino acid sequence: CASSNVRVNTEAFS.

This clonotype was seen a single time. The rearrangement links TRBV2 to TRBJ1-2, with 8 nucleotides matching TRBD1. V gave up 9 bases and J gave up 4 bases; unmatched junction bases: 16. Germline values: CDR1 SNHLY, CDR2 FYNNEI. The CDR3 has 16 residues. The CDR3 here is CARTETVDRGTYGYTF. The CDR3 bases are TGTGCCAGGACCGAAACAGTAGACAGGGGCACCTATGGCTACACCTTC.

This clonotype was detected only a few times. This chain uses TRBV7-9 with TRBJ1-1, with D possibly TRBD1 on 5 matching bases. Looked up from germline, CDR1 is SEHNR and CDR2 is FQNEAQ (reference sequence). The CDR3 covers 14 residues. V dropped 3 bases and J dropped 1 base, with 9 bases sitting between them. CDR3 sequence (DNA): TGTGCCAGCAGCTTGGGGCGACCGAACACTGAAGCTTTCTTT. Its translation is CASSLGRPNTEAFF.

In its sample, this clonotype was seen a few times. The V and J genes are TRBV30 and TRBJ1-1, with a possible D match to TRBD1 (5 bases). The CDR3 is 11 residues long. V was clipped by 3 bases and J by 4 bases, with 6 bases between them. Germline-derived CDR1 and CDR2 are GTSNPN and SVGIG (reference sequence). The CDR3 sequence is CAWSQGTEAFF. In DNA form, the CDR3 reads TGTGCCTGGAGCCAGGGCACTGAAGCTTTCTTT. Supplemented by reference TRBV30 and TRBJ1-1, the full variable domain reads SQTIHQWPATLVQPVGSPLSLECTVEGTSNPNLYWYRQAAGRGLQLLFYSVGIGQISSEVPQNLSASRPQDRQFILSSKKLLLSDSGFYLCAWSQGTEAFFGQGTRLTVV.

The V gene is TRBV5-1, the J gene TRBJ1-2; TRBD1 agrees at 10 bases. Germline V CDR1 and CDR2: SGHRS, YFSETQ. Trimming removed 0 bases from V and 6 bases from J; junction bases left unmatched: 8. The CDR3 sequence is 16 residues long. In DNA form, the CDR3 reads TGCGCCAGCAGCTTGGGTCCCGGGACAGGGGTGAATGGCTACACCTTC. It is translated as CASSLGPGTGVNGYTF.

With regard to this clonotype: No conserved phenylalanine or tryptophan is present at the end of the CDR3, so a read error is the likely explanation. The DNA is left out, because the CDR3 cannot be placed on it with certainty; the CDR3 is given as TCRdb lists it. The rearrangement links TRBV7-3 to TRBJ1-1; TRBD1, the table's D call, lacks a check against the DNA. Including both end residues, the CDR3 is 9 amino acids long. Per germline, CDR1 SGHTA and CDR2 FQGTGA. The CDR3: CASSNDSFS.

The V and J genes are TRBV14 and TRBJ2-3; 10 nucleotides align to TRBD1. CDR3 size: 14 residues. The germline gives CDR1 SGHDN, CDR2 FVKESK. With 3 bases clipped from V and 10 bases from J, the junction kept 7 bases outside the gene matches. CDR3 residues: CASSHLTTGGSQYF. The CDR3 DNA sequence: TGTGCCAGCAGCCACCTTACGACAGGGGGCTCGCAGTATTTT.

This rearrangement joins TRBV11-2 to TRBJ2-7; 10 bases align to TRBD1. V dropped 2 bases and J dropped 3; count of bases not matched to a gene: 7. The CDR3 totals 16 residues. Looked up from germline, CDR1 is SGHAT and CDR2 is FQNNGV. DNA for the CDR3: TGTGCCAGCAGCTTAATCGGGACAGGGGCCAACTACGAGCAGTACTTC. Translating it yields CASSLIGTGANYEQYF.

The chain couples TRBV7-2 to TRBJ2-3; unclear D gene. The germline V gene has CDR1 SGHTA and CDR2 FQGNSA. This CDR3 is built from 13 residues. The V end was cut by 5 bases, the J end by 2 bases, with 8 bases between. The CDR3 is CASSSLNTDTQYF. CDR3 bases: TGTGCCAGCAGCAGCCTAAACACAGATACGCAGTATTTT.

The rearrangement joins TRBV20-1 to TRBJ2-7; D is perhaps TRBD1 (5 bases). The CDR3 sequence is 13 residues long. Trimming took 4 bases from V and 2 from J, leaving 12 bases between them. The V gene's germline CDR1 is DFQATT and CDR2 SNEGSKA (reference sequence). This chain's CDR3 is CSATNQGTYEQYF. CDR3 DNA: TGCAGTGCTACCAACCAGGGAACCTACGAGCAGTACTTC.

This clonotype has only a few counts. J is TRBJ1-5 and V is TRBV11-2; maybe TRBD1 (5 bases). The germline V and J ends were trimmed by 0 bases and 1 base, with 16 bases remaining between them. The CDR3 is 18 residues long. In germline, CDR1 is SGHAT, CDR2 FQNNGV. The CDR3 sequence: CASSLDLLNGDSNQPQHF. The CDR3 DNA follows: TGTGCCAGCAGCTTAGATCTACTGAACGGGGACAGCAATCAGCCCCAGCATTTT. Full variable domain (missing parts from reference TRBV11-2 and TRBJ1-5): EAGVAQSPRYKIIEKRQSVAFWCNPISGHATLYWYQQILGQGPKLLIQFQNNGVVDDSQLPKDRFSAERLKGVDSTLKIQPAKLEDSAVYLCASSLDLLNGDSNQPQHFGDGTRLSIL.

This clonotype has a handful of counts. The rearrangement uses TRBV10-3 and TRBJ2-1; TRBD2 matches at 9 bases. With 6 bases clipped from V and 1 base from J, the junction kept 4 bases outside the gene matches. Germline values: CDR1 ENHRY, CDR2 SYGVKD. This CDR3 has 15 amino acids. The CDR3 DNA follows: TGTGCCATCAGCGAGCGGGAGGCATCCTACAATGAGCAGTTCTTC. Amino acids: CAISEREASYNEQFF.

The rearrangement uses TRBV19 and TRBJ2-1; 13 nucleotides match TRBD2. In germline, CDR1 is LNHDA, CDR2 SQIVND (reference sequence). Trimming at V came to 9 bases and at J to 7 bases, leaving 9 bases not matched to a gene. The CDR3 extends over 15 amino acids. CDR3 sequence: CASSEKGLAGNEQFF. CDR3 nucleotides: TGTGCCAGCAGTGAAAAGGGACTAGCGGGGAATGAGCAGTTCTTC.

The V call is TRBV19, the J call TRBJ1-1; D not certain. Germline V lookup: CDR1 LNHDA, CDR2 SQIVND (reference sequence). The germline V and J ends were trimmed by 4 bases and 4 bases, with 7 bases remaining between them. This CDR3 comprises 12 residues. This CDR3 is CASSTHRTEAFF. The DNA for the CDR3 is TGTGCCAGTAGTACCCACCGCACTGAAGCTTTCTTT.

The genes are TRBV7-2 and TRBJ2-5; 7 nucleotides agree with TRBD1. In germline, CDR1 is SGHTA, CDR2 FQGNSA. This CDR3 spans 13 amino acids. Unmatched junction bases numbered 5, after V lost 5 bases and J lost 5 bases. The CDR3 region has the DNA TGTGCCAGCAGCAGGGGGCGCCGGGAGACCCAGTACTTC. Its translation: CASSRGRRETQYF.